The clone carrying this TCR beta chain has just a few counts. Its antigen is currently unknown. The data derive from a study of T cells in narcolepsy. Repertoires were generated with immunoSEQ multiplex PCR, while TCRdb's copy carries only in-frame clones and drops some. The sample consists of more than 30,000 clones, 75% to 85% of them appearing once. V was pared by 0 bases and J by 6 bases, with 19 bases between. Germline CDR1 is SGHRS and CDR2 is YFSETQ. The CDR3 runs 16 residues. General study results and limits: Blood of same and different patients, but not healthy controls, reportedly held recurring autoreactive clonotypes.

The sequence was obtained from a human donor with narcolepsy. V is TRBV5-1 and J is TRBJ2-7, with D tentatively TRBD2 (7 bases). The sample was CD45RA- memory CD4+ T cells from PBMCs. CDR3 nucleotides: TGCGCCAGCAGCTTGGGGGGGGGCCCCCGAGGTGGCGAGCAGTACTTC. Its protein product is CASSLGGGPRGGEQYF.